This T cell receptor beta chain came from a study of blood T cell repertoires in COVID-19. About the research overall: Sites in the United States, Italy and Spain provided acute and convalescent COVID-19 samples. The analysed material was cDNA or gDNA that came from T cells, B-cell-depleted T cells, or PBMCs.

V was pared by 6 bases and J by 4 bases, with 10 bases between. The CDR3 covers 13 residues. This clone was seen more than once but under ten times. How the authors handled the data: Amplification of reference gene primers provided the estimated nucleated cell counts. Method: immunoSEQ multiplex PCR; TCRdb's copy keeps in-frame clones and lacks some. V, J and clone size are taken as reported in that table, and D and trimming were inferred from the DNA itself. The table lists over 85,000 clones, 85% to 90% of them singletons. J is TRBJ1-3 and V is TRBV12-3 or TRBV12-4; D is undetermined. This clonotype originated in a woman in her forties or fifties with acute or convalescent COVID-19. The sequenced sample was peripheral blood. The CDR3 is CASRPAGGNTIYF. CDR3 nucleotides: TGTGCCAGCAGACCCGCAGGAGGAAACACCATATATTTT.